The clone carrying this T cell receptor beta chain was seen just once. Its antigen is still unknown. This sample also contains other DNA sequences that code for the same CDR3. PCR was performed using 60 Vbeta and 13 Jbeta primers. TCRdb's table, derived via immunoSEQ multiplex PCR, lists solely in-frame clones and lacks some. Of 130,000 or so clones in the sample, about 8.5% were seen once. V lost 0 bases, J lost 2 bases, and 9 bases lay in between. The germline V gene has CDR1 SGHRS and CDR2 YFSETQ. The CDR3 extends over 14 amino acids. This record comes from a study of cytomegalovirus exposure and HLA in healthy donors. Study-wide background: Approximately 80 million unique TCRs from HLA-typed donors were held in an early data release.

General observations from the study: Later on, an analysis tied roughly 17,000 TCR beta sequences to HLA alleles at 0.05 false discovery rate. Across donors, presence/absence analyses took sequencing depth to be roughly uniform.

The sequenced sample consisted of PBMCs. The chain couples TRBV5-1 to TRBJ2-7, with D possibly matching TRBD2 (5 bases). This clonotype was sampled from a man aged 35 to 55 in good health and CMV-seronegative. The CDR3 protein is CASSLVPAAYEQYF. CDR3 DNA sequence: TGCGCCAGCAGCTTGGTCCCAGCGGCCTACGAGCAGTACTTC.